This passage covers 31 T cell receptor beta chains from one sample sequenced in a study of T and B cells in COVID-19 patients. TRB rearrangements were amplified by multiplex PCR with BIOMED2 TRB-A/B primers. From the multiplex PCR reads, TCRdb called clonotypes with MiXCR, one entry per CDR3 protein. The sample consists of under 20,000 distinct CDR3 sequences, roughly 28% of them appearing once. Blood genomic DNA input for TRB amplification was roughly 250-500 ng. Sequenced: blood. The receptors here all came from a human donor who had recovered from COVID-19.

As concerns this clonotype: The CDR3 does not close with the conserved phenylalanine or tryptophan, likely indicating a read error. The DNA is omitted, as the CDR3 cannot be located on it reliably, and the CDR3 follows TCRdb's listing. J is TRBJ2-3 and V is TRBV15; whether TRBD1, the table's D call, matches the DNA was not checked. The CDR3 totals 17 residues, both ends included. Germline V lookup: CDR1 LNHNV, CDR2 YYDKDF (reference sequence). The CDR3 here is CATSRTLGQGSTDTQEG.

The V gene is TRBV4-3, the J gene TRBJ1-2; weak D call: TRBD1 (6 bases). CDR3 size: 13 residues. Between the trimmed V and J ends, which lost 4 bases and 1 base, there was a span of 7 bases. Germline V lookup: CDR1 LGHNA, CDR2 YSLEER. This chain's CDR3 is CASSPQGNYGYTF. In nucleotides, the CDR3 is TGCGCCAGCAGCCCACAGGGTAACTATGGCTACACCTTC.

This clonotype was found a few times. The DNA for the CDR3 is TGCGCCAGCAGCTTGGGTGGGCGGGGGCCCTACAATGAGCAGTTCTTC. This encodes CASSLGGRGPYNEQFF. V gene TRBV5-1 combines with J gene TRBJ2-1, with D perhaps matching TRBD2 (7 bases). Trimming shortened V by 0 bases and J by 2 bases, and 12 bases separated the two germline ends. The CDR3 runs to 16 residues. Germline loops: CDR1 SGHRS, CDR2 YFSETQ.

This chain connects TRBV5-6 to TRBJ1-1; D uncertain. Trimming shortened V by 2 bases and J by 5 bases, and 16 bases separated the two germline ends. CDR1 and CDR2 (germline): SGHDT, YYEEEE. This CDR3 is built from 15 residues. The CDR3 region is CASSLRAGPGTEAFF. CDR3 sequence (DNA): TGTGCCAGCAGCTTAAGGGCCGGTCCAGGAACTGAAGCTTTCTTT.

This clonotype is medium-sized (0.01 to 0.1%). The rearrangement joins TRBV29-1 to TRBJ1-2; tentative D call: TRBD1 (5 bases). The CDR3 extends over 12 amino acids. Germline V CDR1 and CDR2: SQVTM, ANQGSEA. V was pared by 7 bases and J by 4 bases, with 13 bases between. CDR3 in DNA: TGCAGCGGCTACGGGGCCTCCTATGGCTACACCTTC. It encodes CSGYGASYGYTF. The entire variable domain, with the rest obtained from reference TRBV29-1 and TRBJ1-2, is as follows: SAVISQKPSRDICQRGTSLTIQCQVDSQVTMMFWYRQQPGQSLTLIATANQGSEATYESGFVIDKFPISRPNLTFSTLTVSNMSPEDSSIYLCSGYGASYGYTFGSGTRLTVV.

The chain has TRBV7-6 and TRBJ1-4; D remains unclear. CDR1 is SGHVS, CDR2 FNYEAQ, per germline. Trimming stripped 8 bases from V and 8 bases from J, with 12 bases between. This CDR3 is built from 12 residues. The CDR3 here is CASAGPNEKLFF. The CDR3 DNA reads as TGTGCCAGCGCTGGTCCGAACGAAAAACTGTTTTTT.

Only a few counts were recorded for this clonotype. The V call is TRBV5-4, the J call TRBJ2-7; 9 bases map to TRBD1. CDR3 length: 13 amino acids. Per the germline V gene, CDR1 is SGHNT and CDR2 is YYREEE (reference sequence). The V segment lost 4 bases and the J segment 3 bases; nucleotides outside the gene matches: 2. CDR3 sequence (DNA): TGTGCCAGCAGCAGGGACAGGGTCTACGAGCAGTACTTC. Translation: CASSRDRVYEQYF.

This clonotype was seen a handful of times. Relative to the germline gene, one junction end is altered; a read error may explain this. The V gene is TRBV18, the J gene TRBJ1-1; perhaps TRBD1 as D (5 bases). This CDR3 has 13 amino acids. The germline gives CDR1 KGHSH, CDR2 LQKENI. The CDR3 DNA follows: TGTGCCAGCTCAGAATACTTCGGGGCAGATGGCATCTTT. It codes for CASSEYFGADGIF.

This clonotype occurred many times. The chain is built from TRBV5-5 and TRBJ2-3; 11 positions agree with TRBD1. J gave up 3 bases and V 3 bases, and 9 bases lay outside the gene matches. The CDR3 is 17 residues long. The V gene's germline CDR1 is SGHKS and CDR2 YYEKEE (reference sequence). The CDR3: CASSWPAGQGVTDTQYF. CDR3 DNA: TGTGCCAGCAGCTGGCCCGCGGGACAGGGGGTAACAGATACGCAGTATTTT.

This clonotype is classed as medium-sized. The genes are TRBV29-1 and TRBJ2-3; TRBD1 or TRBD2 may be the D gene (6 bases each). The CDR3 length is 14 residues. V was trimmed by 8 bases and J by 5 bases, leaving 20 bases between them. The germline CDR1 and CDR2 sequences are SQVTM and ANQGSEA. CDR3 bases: TGCAGCCACTCTTTCGGGGGCCCCCGAGATACGCAGTATTTT. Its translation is CSHSFGGPRDTQYF.

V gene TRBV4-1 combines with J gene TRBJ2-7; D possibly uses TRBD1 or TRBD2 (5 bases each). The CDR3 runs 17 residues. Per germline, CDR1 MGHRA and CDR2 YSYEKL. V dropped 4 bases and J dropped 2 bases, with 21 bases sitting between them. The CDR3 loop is CASSPSSGRSRTYEQYF. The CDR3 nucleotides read TGCGCCAGCAGCCCCTCATCGGGACGCTCTCGGACCTACGAGCAGTACTTC.

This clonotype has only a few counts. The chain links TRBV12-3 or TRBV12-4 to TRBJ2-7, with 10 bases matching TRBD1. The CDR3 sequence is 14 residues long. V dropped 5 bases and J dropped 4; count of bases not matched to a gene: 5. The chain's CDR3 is CASSPGQGLYEQYF. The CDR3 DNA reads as TGTGCCAGCAGTCCGGGACAGGGGCTTTACGAGCAGTACTTC.

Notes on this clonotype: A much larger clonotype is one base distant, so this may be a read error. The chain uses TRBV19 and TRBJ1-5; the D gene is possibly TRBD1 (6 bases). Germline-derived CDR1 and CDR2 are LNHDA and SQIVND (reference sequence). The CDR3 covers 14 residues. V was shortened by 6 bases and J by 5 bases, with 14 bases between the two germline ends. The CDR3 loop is CASSQDRYDQPQHF. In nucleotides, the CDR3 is TGTGCCAGTAGCCAAGACAGGTATGATCAGCCCCAGCATTTT.

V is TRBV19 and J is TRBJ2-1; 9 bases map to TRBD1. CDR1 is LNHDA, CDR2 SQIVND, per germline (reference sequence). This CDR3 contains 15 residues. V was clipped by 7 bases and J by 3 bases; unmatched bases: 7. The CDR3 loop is CASTPTGGVYNEQFF. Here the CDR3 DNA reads TGTGCCAGTACTCCGACAGGGGGGGTCTACAATGAGCAGTTCTTC.

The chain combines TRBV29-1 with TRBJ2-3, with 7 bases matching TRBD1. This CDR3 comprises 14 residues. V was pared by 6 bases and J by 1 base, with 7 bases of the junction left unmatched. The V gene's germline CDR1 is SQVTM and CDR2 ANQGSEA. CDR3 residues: CSVDPTGGTDTQYF. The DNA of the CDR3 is TGCAGCGTGGACCCTACAGGGGGCACAGATACGCAGTATTTT.

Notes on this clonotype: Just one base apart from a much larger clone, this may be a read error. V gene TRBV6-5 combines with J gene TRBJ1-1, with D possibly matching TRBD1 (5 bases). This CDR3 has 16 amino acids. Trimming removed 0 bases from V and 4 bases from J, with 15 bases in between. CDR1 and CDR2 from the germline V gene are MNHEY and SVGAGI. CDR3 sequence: CASSYSGDLMSTEAFF. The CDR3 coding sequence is TGTGCCAGCAGTTACTCAGGGGACTTAATGAGCACTGAAGCTTTCTTT.

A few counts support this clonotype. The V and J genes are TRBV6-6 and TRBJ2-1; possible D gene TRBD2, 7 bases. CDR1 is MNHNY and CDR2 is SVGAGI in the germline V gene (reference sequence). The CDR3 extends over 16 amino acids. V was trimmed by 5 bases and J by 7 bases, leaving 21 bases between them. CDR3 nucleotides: TGTGCCAGCAGTGATCCCGGGGGGCGAGCATCGAATGAGCAGTTCTTC. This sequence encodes CASSDPGGRASNEQFF.

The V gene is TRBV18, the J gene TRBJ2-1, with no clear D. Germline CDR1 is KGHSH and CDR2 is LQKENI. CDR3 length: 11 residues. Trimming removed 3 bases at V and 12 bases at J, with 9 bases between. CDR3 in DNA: TGTGCCAGCTCACCCAGAACTGGGCAGTTCTTC. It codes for CASSPRTGQFF.

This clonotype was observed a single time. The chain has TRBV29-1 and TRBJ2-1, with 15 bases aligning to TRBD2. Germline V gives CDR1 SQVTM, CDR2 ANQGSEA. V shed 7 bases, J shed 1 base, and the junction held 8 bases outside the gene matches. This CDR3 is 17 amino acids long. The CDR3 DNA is TGCAGCGCCGACGGACTAGCGGGGGGGCTATCCTACAATGAGCAGTTCTTC. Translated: CSADGLAGGLSYNEQFF.

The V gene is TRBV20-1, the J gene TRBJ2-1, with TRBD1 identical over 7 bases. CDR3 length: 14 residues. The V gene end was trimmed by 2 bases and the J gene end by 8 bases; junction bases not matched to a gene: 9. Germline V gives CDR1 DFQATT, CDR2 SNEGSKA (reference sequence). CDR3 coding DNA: TGCAGTGCTAGACACAGGGGATTGGGTCATGAGCAGTTCTTC. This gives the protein CSARHRGLGHEQFF.

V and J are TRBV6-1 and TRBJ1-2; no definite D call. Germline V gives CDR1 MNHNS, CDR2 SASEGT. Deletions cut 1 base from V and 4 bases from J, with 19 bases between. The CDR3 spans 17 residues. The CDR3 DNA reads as TGTGCCAGCAGTGAAGAAGGACTGAAGGGCGCGGCCTATGGCTACACCTTC. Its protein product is CASSEEGLKGAAYGYTF.

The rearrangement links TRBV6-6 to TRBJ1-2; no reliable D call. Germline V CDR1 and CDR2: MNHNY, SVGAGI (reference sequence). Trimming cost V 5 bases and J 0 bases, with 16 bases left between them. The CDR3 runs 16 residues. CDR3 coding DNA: TGTGCCAGCAGTCCCCTGGACGGACGGACTAACTATGGCTACACCTTC. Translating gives CASSPLDGRTNYGYTF.

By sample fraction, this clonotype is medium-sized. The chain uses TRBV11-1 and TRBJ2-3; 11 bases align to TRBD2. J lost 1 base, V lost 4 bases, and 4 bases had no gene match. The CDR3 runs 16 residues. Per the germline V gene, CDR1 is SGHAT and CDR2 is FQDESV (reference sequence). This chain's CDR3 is CASSSPGLAGTDTQYF. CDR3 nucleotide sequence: TGTGCCAGCAGCTCCCCGGGACTAGCGGGCACAGATACGCAGTATTTT. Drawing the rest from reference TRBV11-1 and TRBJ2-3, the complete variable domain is EAEVAQSPRYKITEKSQAVAFWCDPISGHATLYWYRQILGQGPELLVQFQDESVVDDSQLPKDRFSAERLKGVDSTLKIQPAELGDSAMYLCASSSPGLAGTDTQYFGPGTRLTVL.

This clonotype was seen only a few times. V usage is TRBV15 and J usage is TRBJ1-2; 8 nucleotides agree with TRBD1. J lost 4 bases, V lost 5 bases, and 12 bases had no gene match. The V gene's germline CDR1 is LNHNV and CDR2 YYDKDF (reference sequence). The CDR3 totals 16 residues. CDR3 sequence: CATSSEMAGTGYGYTF. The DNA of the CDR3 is TGTGCCACCAGCTCAGAGATGGCCGGGACAGGCTATGGCTACACCTTC.

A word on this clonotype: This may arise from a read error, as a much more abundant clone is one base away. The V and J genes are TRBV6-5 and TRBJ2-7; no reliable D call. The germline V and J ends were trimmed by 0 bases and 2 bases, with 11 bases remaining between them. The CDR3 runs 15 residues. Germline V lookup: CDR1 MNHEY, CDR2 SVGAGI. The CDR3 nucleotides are TGTGCCAGCAGTTACTCAGAGACATGGCCCTACGAGCAGTACTTC. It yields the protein CASSYSETWPYEQYF.

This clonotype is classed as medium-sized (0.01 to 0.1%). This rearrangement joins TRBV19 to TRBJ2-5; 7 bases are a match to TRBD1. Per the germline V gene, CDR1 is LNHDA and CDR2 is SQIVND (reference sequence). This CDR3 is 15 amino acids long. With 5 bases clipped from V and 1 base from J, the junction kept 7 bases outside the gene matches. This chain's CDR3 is CASSAGTVVQETQYF. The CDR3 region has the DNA TGTGCCAGTAGTGCCGGGACAGTAGTCCAAGAGACCCAGTACTTC. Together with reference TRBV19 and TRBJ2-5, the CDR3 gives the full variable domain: DGGITQSPKYLFRKEGQNVTLSCEQNLNHDAMYWYRQDPGQGLRLIYYSQIVNDFQKGDIAEGYSVSREKKESFPLTVTSAQKNPTAFYLCASSAGTVVQETQYFGPGTRLLVL.

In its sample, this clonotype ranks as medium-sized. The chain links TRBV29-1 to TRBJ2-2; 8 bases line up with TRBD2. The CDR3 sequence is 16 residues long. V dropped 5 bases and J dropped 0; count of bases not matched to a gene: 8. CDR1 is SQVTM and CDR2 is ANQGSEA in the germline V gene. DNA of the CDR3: TGCAGCGTTCGGGGGGGGAACTACGCGAACACCGGGGAGCTGTTTTTT. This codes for CSVRGGNYANTGELFF.

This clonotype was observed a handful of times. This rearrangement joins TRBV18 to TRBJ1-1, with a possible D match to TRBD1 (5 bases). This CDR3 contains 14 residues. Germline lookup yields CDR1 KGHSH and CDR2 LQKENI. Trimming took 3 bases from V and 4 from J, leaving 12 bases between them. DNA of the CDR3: TGTGCCAGCTCACCCTCGTCAGACAGCACTGAAGCTTTCTTT. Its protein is CASSPSSDSTEAFF.

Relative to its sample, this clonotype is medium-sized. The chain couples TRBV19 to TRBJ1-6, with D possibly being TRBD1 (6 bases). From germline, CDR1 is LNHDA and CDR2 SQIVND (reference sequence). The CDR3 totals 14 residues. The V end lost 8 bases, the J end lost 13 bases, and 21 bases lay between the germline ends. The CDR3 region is CASQKSGTSNPLHF. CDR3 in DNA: TGTGCCAGTCAAAAATCCGGGACATCGAATCCCCTCCACTTT.

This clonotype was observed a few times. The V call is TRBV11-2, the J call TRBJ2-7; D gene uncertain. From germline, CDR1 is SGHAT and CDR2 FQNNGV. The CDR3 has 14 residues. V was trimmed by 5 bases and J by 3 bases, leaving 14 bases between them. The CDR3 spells CASSPRPANYEQYF. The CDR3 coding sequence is TGTGCCAGCAGCCCAAGGCCAGCTAACTACGAGCAGTACTTC.

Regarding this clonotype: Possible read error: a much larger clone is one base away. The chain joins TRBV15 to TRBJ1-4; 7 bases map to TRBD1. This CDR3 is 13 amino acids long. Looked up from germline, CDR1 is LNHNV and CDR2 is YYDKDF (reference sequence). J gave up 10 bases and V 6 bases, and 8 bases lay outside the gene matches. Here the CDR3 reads CATRSTTGAKLFF. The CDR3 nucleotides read TGTGCCACCAGAAGTACCACAGGGGCAAAACTGTTTTTT.